The clone carrying this TCR beta chain has just one count. Germline V gene sequence: CDR1 SNHLY, CDR2 FYNNEI. There are 13 residues in the CDR3. Trimming stripped 2 bases from V and 5 bases from J, with 8 bases between. These data come from a study of blood T cells in healthy people across ages. Using a J-beta primer mix together with a sample-barcoded 5' primer, a second PCR was run for roughly 6 to 11 cycles. TCRdb reanalysed the 5' RACE reads using MiXCR and keeps one entry per CDR3 protein. The table lists approximately 830,000 distinct CDR3 sequences, roughly 60% of them singletons. Sequencing was performed on blood. The TCR comes from a man aged 25-45 years in good health. This chain joins TRBV2 and TRBJ2-3; the D is unclear. The CDR3: CASSEITLDTQYF. The CDR3 DNA follows: TGTGCCAGCAGTGAAATCACACTAGATACGCAGTATTTT.